The source of this TCR beta chain is a study of type 1 and type 2 diabetes patients (dated by TCRdb to about 2016). Looking at the study overall: Recruited in China, the cohort was made up of about ten type 1 diabetes patients, four type 2 diabetes patients and about 6 nondiabetic controls. Throughout the study, CD4 or CD8 MicroBeads on MACS columns were used to positively select CD4+ and CD8+ T cells from PBMCs. Altogether, approximately 19 million paired-end reads were produced across the whole study. The study used high-throughput sequencing to profile TCRbeta repertoires and compare individuals with type 1 diabetes, type 2 diabetes and no diabetes. Type 2 diabetes patients served as a disease comparison group for the type 1 diabetes patients. Similar V gene usage was observed when approximately 18-cycle and approximately 26-cycle amplification were compared, suggesting similar primer efficiencies and random PCR bias. Sequencing of the TCRbeta libraries was paired-end and was performed on Illumina HiSeq 2000 or MiSeq instruments.

All diabetic patients met standard classification criteria for type 1 or type 2 diabetes, with glucose and C-peptide assessed by WHO-recommended methods. Donors with other autoimmune diseases or infections within the previous four weeks were excluded from participation. A roughly 10-milliliter sample of peripheral blood was drawn from every participant. LymphoPrep density separation was used to isolate PBMCs. Study-level results and caveats: Type 2 diabetes patients had few highly-expanded CD4+ clones (median one), and those clones made up a median around 3.7% of reads. Type 2 diabetes and control samples had highly correlated V and J gene usage patterns, with the correlation between samples averaging around 0.97. Type 2 diabetes repertoires showed high diversity, significantly greater than type 1 diabetes repertoires in both CD4+ and CD8+ T cells. Age and gender were not matched between study groups, possibly biasing interpretation. Only a limited number of T2D and control samples were sequenced, so some T1D-only HECs might also appear in more T2D or control samples.

Of note for this clonotype: What antigen it recognizes has not been identified. Qualities for individual bases were not recorded, and no much larger clone is one base off.

The CDR3 goes from the cysteine to the phenylalanine over 14 residues. The DNA shown is the 42-base CDR3, in frame from base 1. V is shortened by 5 bases, J by 3 bases, and the region joining them spans 14 bases. CDR1 and CDR2 were assigned from the germline V gene as SGHTA and FQGNSA. TCRdb lists the instrument as Illumina MiSeq. TCRbeta CDR3 amplification used genomic DNA from the sorted T cell subsets as template. The TCRbeta CDR3 region was amplified by multiplex PCR using 30 forward and 13 reverse primers. PCR products were purified with AMPure XP beads, then indices and adaptors were added in a second approximately 27-cycle PCR. Before sequencing, the QIAquick Gel Extraction Kit was used to gel-purify the libraries. The study's own analysis went as follows. FLASH was used to merge the paired-end reads, and IgBLAST was used to align the reads to IMGT V, D and J germline references. After reads whose alignment identity to germline references fell below 70% were discarded, 11,114,426 reads remained study-wide. CDR3 boundaries, reading frame and productivity were assigned following IMGT definitions. Highly-expanded clones were defined as clones at or above 1% of reads, and diversity was measured by normalized Shannon entropy. Unpaired two-tailed t-tests were used to test group differences in Shannon entropy. TCRdb trimmed the raw reads at Q25, called clones with MiXCR and kept productive beta chains. Identical CDR3 protein sequences are pooled into one entry, listed with their most common genes and DNA. These V and J calls originate from TCRdb's pipeline instead of the authors' own analysis. Within this sample are approximately 260,000 distinct CDR3 sequences, with more than 45% of them counted one time only. Roughly 13% of the sample is taken by the ten largest.

Sequencing used peripheral blood mononuclear cells (PBMCs). This receptor chain uses TRBV7-2 and TRBJ2-7, with TRBD2 tentatively as D gene (5 bases match). The clonotype was recovered from a young man with type 2 diabetes. The CDR3 here reads CASSPGGRYYEQYF. The nucleotide sequence is given as TGTGCCAGCAGCCCAGGCGGGCGGTACTACGAGCAGTACTTC.